The T cell receptor beta chain described here comes from a study of T cell changes during pregnancy in multiple sclerosis. CDR3 size: 17 residues. Trimming took off 6 bases at V and 0 bases at J, with 18 bases between the two ends. Germline CDR1 is LNHDA and CDR2 is SQIVND (reference sequence). This clone was picked up one time. Here immunoSEQ multiplex PCR was the method, and the copy in TCRdb shows in-frame clones only, minus some. This sample yields over 50,000 clones, of which less than 90% are seen a single time; approximately 0.4% belongs to the top ten. Source: CD4+ T cells from peripheral blood mononuclear cells, taken in the third trimester of pregnancy. This receptor was identified in a female donor with multiple sclerosis, enrolled in a pregnancy study. The chain carries TRBV19 and TRBJ1-3; tentatively, D is TRBD1 (5 bases). The CDR3 DNA reads as TGTGCCAGTAGACGACTCCCCGGGACTGACTCTGGAAACACCATATATTTT. Its translation: CASRRLPGTDSGNTIYF.